This passage covers 8 T cell receptor beta chains from one sample sequenced in a study of blood T cell repertoires in COVID-19. TCRdb's copy holds only in-frame clones and misses some; the assay was immunoSEQ multiplex PCR. The data contain over 250,000 clones, 85% to 90% of them singletons. Sequences were obtained from peripheral blood. Source of these receptors: a woman aged 40 to 50 who had recovered from COVID-19.

This clone was observed a single time. The chain has TRBV12-5 and TRBJ1-5; D remains unclear. V gave up 8 bases and J gave up 5 bases, with 10 bases separating them. The germline V gene encodes CDR1 LGHNT and CDR2 FRNRAP. The CDR3 totals 12 residues. CDR3 DNA sequence: TGTGCTAGTCGAGGGCCACATCAGCCCCAGCATTTT. Translated: CASRGPHQPQHF.

The chain combines TRBV11-3 with TRBJ1-4; D is undetermined. This CDR3 contains 16 residues. The germline V gene has CDR1 SGHNT and CDR2 YENEEA. V dropped 5 bases and J dropped 0 bases, with 13 bases sitting between them. The CDR3 DNA reads as TGTGCCAGCAGCCCCGGGGTGTGGGCAACTAATGAAAAACTGTTTTTT. This translates into CASSPGVWATNEKLFF.

The CDR3 spells CASSLGTGTGYAGELFF. The CDR3 DNA reads as TGTGCCAGCAGCCTAGGGACCGGGACAGGGTACGCCGGGGAGCTGTTTTTT. The chain recombines TRBV7-2 with TRBJ2-2, with 9 bases fitting TRBD1. Per germline, CDR1 SGHTA and CDR2 FQGNSA. This CDR3 region has 17 residues. Trimming cost V 5 bases and J 6 bases; bases outside gene matches: 13.

This rearrangement joins TRBV18 to TRBJ1-5; 7 bases fit TRBD1. V trimming: 4 bases; J trimming: 9 bases; junction bases outside the gene matches: 12. Germline V gene lookup returns CDR1 KGHSH and CDR2 LQKENI. This CDR3 comprises 15 residues. The CDR3 here is CASSQTGISPGPQHF. CDR3 bases: TGTGCCAGCTCACAGACAGGGATCTCCCCTGGGCCCCAGCATTTT.

This chain links TRBV28 with TRBJ2-1; 7 positions agree with TRBD2. CDR3 size: 15 residues. V lost 6 bases, J lost 3 bases, and 8 bases stayed unmatched. From germline, CDR1 is MDHEN and CDR2 SYDVKM. CDR3: CASSPGGPYYNEQFF. The DNA for the CDR3 is TGTGCCAGCAGCCCGGGGGGACCGTACTACAATGAGCAGTTCTTC.

The J gene is TRBJ2-1, the V gene TRBV9, with D possibly being TRBD1 (6 bases). Trimming left V 0 bases short and J 5 bases short, with 12 bases between. The CDR3 is 15 residues long. The germline V gene encodes CDR1 SGDLS and CDR2 YYNGEE. The CDR3 DNA sequence: TGTGCCAGCAGCGTAGGGGGACAACGAAACAATGAGCAGTTCTTC. Protein: CASSVGGQRNNEQFF.

CDR3 residues: CASMAVQGGPYYEQYV. The CDR3 region has the DNA TGTGCCAGCATGGCCGTGCAGGGAGGGCCCTATTACGAGCAGTACGTC. The chain carries TRBV3-1 (or the pseudogene TRBV3-2) and TRBJ2-7; 7 nucleotides align to TRBD2. Germline lookup yields CDR1 LGHDT and CDR2 YNNKEL (reference sequence). This CDR3 contains 16 residues. Unmatched junction bases numbered 16, after V lost 7 bases and J lost 4 bases.

The chain is built from TRBV11-2 and TRBJ2-1; D remains ambiguous. CDR1 is SGHAT, CDR2 FQNNGV, per germline. This CDR3 is 16 amino acids long. Trimming left V 1 base short and J 8 bases short, with 18 bases between. CDR3 residues: CASSLGAFASSDEQFF. DNA for the CDR3: TGTGCCAGCAGCTTAGGCGCGTTCGCTAGTTCGGATGAGCAGTTCTTC.